The 24 T cell receptor beta chains given below trace back to one sample, sequenced in a study of T cell responses to AZD1222 COVID-19 vaccine (dated by TCRdb to about 2021). According to the study, the label for this sample's time point signals: baseline before first vaccination. The method behind the library was the immunoSEQ multiplex PCR assay. Here the immuneACCESS table is served through TCRdb, limited to in-frame sequences with V and J called. Missing clones are a known gap in these copies; in checked studies unresolved V genes cover under half, and the rest lacks a known reason. The sample has more than 85,000 clones on record, roughly 90% of them singletons. About 5% of the sample lies in the top ten. Sequenced material: peripheral blood, taken on day 0 of AZD1222 vaccination. The receptors derive from an adult in good health.

The chain couples TRBV7-7 to TRBJ2-3, with 8 bases matching TRBD1. The germline CDR1 and CDR2 sequences are SSHAT and FNYEAQ (reference sequence). The CDR3 totals 15 residues. The V segment lost 1 base and the J segment 2 bases; nucleotides outside the gene matches: 2. CDR3 in amino acids: CASSLGQGATDTQYF. In nucleotides, the CDR3 is TGTGCCAGCAGCTTAGGCCAGGGGGCCACAGATACGCAGTATTTT.

This clone was recorded once. The chain recombines TRBV4-1 with TRBJ2-1; D not resolved. Germline CDR1 MGHRA, CDR2 YSYEKL. Trimming removed 3 bases at V and 2 bases at J, with 5 bases between. The CDR3 consists of 13 residues. The CDR3 region has the DNA TGCGCCAGCAGCCAGGAGCCCTACAATGAGCAGTTCTTC. This sequence encodes CASSQEPYNEQFF.

This chain uses TRBV28 with TRBJ1-2, with unresolved D. The germline V gene has CDR1 MDHEN and CDR2 SYDVKM. CDR3 length equals 15 residues. Deletions cut 2 bases from V and 4 bases from J, with 14 bases between. This CDR3 reads CASSLARVISYGYTF. CDR3 in DNA: TGTGCCAGCAGTTTAGCGAGGGTAATCAGCTATGGCTACACCTTC.

The chain joins TRBV4-1 to TRBJ1-2; 7 bases map to TRBD1. This CDR3 contains 15 residues. The V gene's germline CDR1 is MGHRA and CDR2 YSYEKL. The J segment lost 6 bases and the V segment lost 5 bases, leaving 12 bases of the junction unmatched. CDR3 residues: CASSDRDRGLDGYTF. CDR3 sequence (DNA): TGCGCCAGCAGCGACCGGGACAGAGGTCTGGATGGCTACACCTTC.

CDR3 DNA: TGTGCCAGCAGCTACGCGTCGGACAGAATAACAGATACGCAGTATTTT. Protein product: CASSYASDRITDTQYF. J is TRBJ2-3 and V is TRBV7-9; the D gene is possibly TRBD1 (6 bases). V was shortened by 4 bases and J by 3 bases, with 17 bases between the two germline ends. Germline V lookup: CDR1 SEHNR, CDR2 FQNEAQ (reference sequence). CDR3 size: 16 residues.

The gene calls are TRBV28 and TRBJ2-1, with D possibly TRBD1 on 5 matching bases. CDR1 is MDHEN, CDR2 SYDVKM, per germline. This CDR3 contains 15 residues. V gave up 7 bases and J gave up 0 bases, with 13 bases separating them. The CDR3 sequence is CASTKQEISYNEQFF. CDR3 DNA: TGTGCCAGCACTAAACAGGAGATCTCCTACAATGAGCAGTTCTTC. Complete variable domain (other parts from reference TRBV28 and TRBJ2-1): DVKVTQSSRYLVKRTGEKVFLECVQDMDHENMFWYRQDPGLGLRLIYFSYDVKMKEKGDIPEGYSVSREKKERFSLILESASTNQTSMYLCASTKQEISYNEQFFGPGTRLTVL.

DNA of the CDR3: TGTGCCAGCAGTTCTGGGTCCTACGGCGGCTACACCTTC. Translation gives CASSSGSYGGYTF. V and J are TRBV28 and TRBJ1-2; D unresolved. Germline V CDR1 and CDR2: MDHEN, SYDVKM. The ends were cut back, 4 bases at V and 8 bases at J, with 14 bases in the middle. The CDR3 runs to 13 residues.

For this clone: This CDR3 is also generated by other DNA sequences in the sample. The chain recombines TRBV2 with TRBJ1-5; no firm D call. CDR1 and CDR2 from the germline V gene are SNHLY and FYNNEI. V was clipped by 2 bases and J by 1 base, with 3 bases between them. This CDR3 spans 13 amino acids. Written as DNA, the CDR3 is TGTGCCAGCAGTGAAACCAGCAATCAGCCCCAGCATTTT. Translating gives CASSETSNQPQHF.

This rearrangement joins TRBV6-5 to TRBJ2-3, with D perhaps TRBD2 (7 bases). The V end lost 0 bases, the J end lost 4 bases, and 11 bases lay between the germline ends. This CDR3 region has 15 residues. Germline assignment: CDR1 MNHEY and CDR2 SVGAGI. The CDR3 nucleotides read TGTGCCAGCAGTTACTCGGGGGGGGCCTCAGATACGCAGTATTTT. Translating it yields CASSYSGGASDTQYF.

This chain joins TRBV5-1 and TRBJ2-7; maybe TRBD1 (6 bases). Germline CDR1 and CDR2: SGHRS and YFSETQ. V was trimmed by 4 bases and J by 0 bases, leaving 14 bases between them. The CDR3 has 15 residues. CDR3 sequence: CASSETGSLSYEQYF. The CDR3 region has the DNA TGCGCCAGCAGCGAAACAGGGTCCCTCTCCTACGAGCAGTACTTC.

This sequence joins TRBV7-2 and TRBJ1-1, with a weak D call TRBD1 (6 bases). V was cut by 2 bases and J by 5 bases, with 12 bases left in between. Looked up from germline, CDR1 is SGHTA and CDR2 is FQGNSA. The CDR3 is 14 residues long. The CDR3 is CASSLTRGRTEAFF. CDR3 nucleotides: TGTGCCAGCAGCTTAACCAGGGGCCGAACTGAAGCTTTCTTT.

The chain couples TRBV3-1 (or the pseudogene TRBV3-2) to TRBJ1-2; TRBD1 matches at 10 bases. After removal of 3 bases from V and 6 bases from J, the junction contained 1 base not matched to a gene. The germline gives CDR1 LGHDT, CDR2 YNNKEL (reference sequence). The CDR3 has 13 amino acids. The CDR3, as DNA: TGTGCCAGCAGCCAGACAGGGGGCGATGGCTACACCTTC. Translating gives CASSQTGGDGYTF.

This clone was counted a single time. The V gene is TRBV20-1, the J gene TRBJ2-5; 12 positions match TRBD2. The CDR3 totals 17 residues. Germline CDR1 is DFQATT and CDR2 is SNEGSKA (reference sequence). Trimming removed 6 bases from V and 4 bases from J; junction bases left unmatched: 15. CDR3: CSASSGLAGLPRETQYF. The CDR3 DNA reads TGCAGTGCAAGTAGCGGACTAGCGGGACTCCCCCGAGAGACCCAGTACTTC.

The rearrangement uses TRBV5-4 and TRBJ1-4, with 9 bases identical to TRBD1. Trimming cost V 4 bases and J 7 bases; bases outside gene matches: 5. The CDR3 loop spans 14 amino acids. Germline V gene lookup returns CDR1 SGHNT and CDR2 YYREEE (reference sequence). Written as DNA, the CDR3 is TGTGCCAGCAGCACAGGGGGCTCTCTTGAAAAACTGTTTTTT. Residues: CASSTGGSLEKLFF.

The chain recombines TRBV19 with TRBJ1-1, with D perhaps matching TRBD1 (5 bases). Trimming pared 3 bases from V and 8 bases from J, leaving 13 bases between. CDR1 is LNHDA, CDR2 SQIVND, per germline (reference sequence). This CDR3 comprises 13 residues. In nucleotides, the CDR3 is TGTGCCAGTAGTATCGGTGCAGACAGCGAAGCTTTCTTT. It encodes CASSIGADSEAFF.

This clone was seen a handful of times. The chain links TRBV21-1 to TRBJ1-6. TRBV21-1 is assigned pseudogene status. The CDR3 has 21 amino acids. DNA for the CDR3: TGTGCCAGCAGCAAAGCAATTGGGACTAAAATTCCGAGCTCCTATAATTCACCCCTCCACTTT. It translates to CASSKAIGTKIPSSYNSPLHF.

V and J are TRBV6-1 and TRBJ1-5, with D perhaps matching TRBD1 (6 bases). Trimming took 0 bases from V and 3 from J, leaving 15 bases between them. The germline V gene encodes CDR1 MNHNS and CDR2 SASEGT. The CDR3 loop spans 17 amino acids. CDR3 loop: CASSEAEDSTFNQPQHF. CDR3 coding DNA: TGTGCCAGCAGTGAAGCGGAGGACAGCACCTTCAATCAGCCCCAGCATTTT.

The chain is built from TRBV6-5 and TRBJ1-2; TRBD1 matches 7 bases. The CDR3 spans 14 residues. V shed 7 bases, J shed 3 bases, and the junction held 8 bases outside the gene matches. Germline V lookup: CDR1 MNHEY, CDR2 SVGAGI. The CDR3 loop reads CASTGRGRDYGYTF. In DNA, the CDR3 is TGTGCCAGCACTGGGAGGGGGCGGGACTATGGCTACACCTTC.

V is TRBV27 and J is TRBJ1-1, with 9 bases aligning to TRBD1. Per the germline V gene, CDR1 is MNHEY and CDR2 is SMNVEV (reference sequence). The CDR3 consists of 14 residues. Germline trimming cut 4 bases from V and 6 bases from J; bases unmatched to any gene: 6. CDR3 protein: CASSCLTGGPEAFF. The CDR3 nucleotides read TGTGCCAGCAGTTGCTTAACAGGGGGCCCTGAAGCTTTCTTT.

The chain has TRBV15 and TRBJ1-5, with D possibly TRBD1 on 6 matching bases. Trimming removed 1 base at V and 6 bases at J, with 10 bases between. Germline loops: CDR1 LNHNV, CDR2 YYDKDF (reference sequence). The CDR3 spans 14 residues. CDR3 nucleotides: TGTGCCACCAGCAGAGGGACAGTCGGTCAGCCCCAGCATTTT. This encodes CATSRGTVGQPQHF.

This chain links TRBV19 with TRBJ1-3; D gene uncertain. Germline assignment: CDR1 LNHDA and CDR2 SQIVND (reference sequence). V lost 7 bases, J lost 2 bases, and 9 bases lay in between. The length of the CDR3 is 13 residues. The CDR3 DNA follows: TGTGCCAGTAAACCCTGGACTGGAAACACCATATATTTT. This codes for CASKPWTGNTIYF.

The V gene is TRBV5-5, the J gene TRBJ1-6; D might be TRBD1 (5 bases). V was cut by 1 base and J by 6 bases, with 11 bases left in between. The V gene's germline CDR1 is SGHKS and CDR2 YYEKEE (reference sequence). The CDR3 runs to 15 residues. The CDR3 nucleotides read TGTGCCAGCAGCTTGAACAGGCTGCGTAATTCACCCCTCCACTTT. This sequence encodes CASSLNRLRNSPLHF.

The rearrangement links TRBV2 to TRBJ1-3; 7 bases match TRBD1. The junction had 5 bases not matched to a gene; V was cut back by 6 bases and J by 0 bases. Germline CDR1 SNHLY, CDR2 FYNNEI. The CDR3 is made up of 15 amino acids. The CDR3 nucleotides read TGTGCCAGCAGCCAGGGGGTTTTCTCTGGAAACACCATATATTTT. Protein: CASSQGVFSGNTIYF.

This chain joins TRBV19 and TRBJ1-2; TRBD1 aligns across 7 bases. After removal of 7 bases from V and 2 bases from J, the junction contained 13 bases not matched to a gene. The CDR3 extends over 16 amino acids. Germline-derived CDR1 and CDR2 are LNHDA and SQIVND (reference sequence). The CDR3 region has the DNA TGTGCCAGTATTGATAGGGGACTGGGACAGAACTATGGCTACACCTTC. It specifies CASIDRGLGQNYGYTF.